These 2 T cell receptor beta chains share one sample of origin, sequenced in a study of T cells in Graves' hyperthyroidism and ophthalmopathy. Amplified regions were TCR beta CDR3 sequences from RNA transcripts. HTBI primers were employed in a first-round RT-PCR of the TCR CDR3. TCRdb itself ran the multiplex PCR reads through MiXCR, one entry per CDR3 protein. The table has 350,000 to 400,000 distinct CDR3 sequences, about a fifth seen once. Sequencing used blood. The source is a young woman with Graves' hyperthyroidism.

V usage is TRBV12-3 or TRBV12-4 and J usage is TRBJ2-5, with D perhaps assigned TRBD1 or TRBD2 (5 bases each). CDR3 length equals 13 residues. V gave up 5 bases and J gave up 7 bases, with 14 bases separating them. The CDR3 reads CASSADSGGTQYF. In DNA form, the CDR3 reads TGTGCCAGCAGTGCCGACAGTGGGGGGACCCAGTACTTC.

The rearrangement links TRBV24-1 to TRBJ1-1; maybe TRBD1 (5 bases). V was pared by 3 bases and J by 8 bases, with 12 bases between. Germline V gives CDR1 KGHDR, CDR2 SFDVKD. The CDR3 loop spans 13 amino acids. The CDR3 DNA reads as TGTGCCACCAGTGATCCAGGGCTCCCCGAAGCTTTCTTT. It encodes CATSDPGLPEAFF.